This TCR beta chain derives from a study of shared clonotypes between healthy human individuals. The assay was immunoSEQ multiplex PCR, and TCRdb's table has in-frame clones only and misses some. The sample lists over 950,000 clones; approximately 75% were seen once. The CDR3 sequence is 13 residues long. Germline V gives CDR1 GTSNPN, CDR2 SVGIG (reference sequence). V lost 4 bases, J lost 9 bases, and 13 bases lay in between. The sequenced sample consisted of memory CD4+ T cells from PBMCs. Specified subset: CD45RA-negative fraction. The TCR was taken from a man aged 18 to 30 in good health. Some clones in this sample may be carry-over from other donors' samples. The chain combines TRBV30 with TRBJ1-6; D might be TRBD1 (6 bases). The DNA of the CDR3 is TGTGCCTGGACCCTACCCAGGGGTTCACCCCTCCACTTT. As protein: CAWTLPRGSPLHF.